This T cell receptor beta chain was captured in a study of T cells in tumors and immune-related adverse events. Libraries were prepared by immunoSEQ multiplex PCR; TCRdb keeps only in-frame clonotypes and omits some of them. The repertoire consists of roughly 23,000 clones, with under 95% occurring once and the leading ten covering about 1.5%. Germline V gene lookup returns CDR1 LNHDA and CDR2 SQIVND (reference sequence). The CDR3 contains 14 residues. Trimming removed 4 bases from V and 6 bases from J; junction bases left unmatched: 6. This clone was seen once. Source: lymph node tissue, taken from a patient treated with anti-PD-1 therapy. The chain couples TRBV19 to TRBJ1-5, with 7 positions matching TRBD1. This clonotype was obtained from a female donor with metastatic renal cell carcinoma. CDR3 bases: TGTGCCAGTAGTACCGACAGGGTGGCTCAGCCCCAGCATTTT. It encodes CASSTDRVAQPQHF. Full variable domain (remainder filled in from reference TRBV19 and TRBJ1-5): DGGITQSPKYLFRKEGQNVTLSCEQNLNHDAMYWYRQDPGQGLRLIYYSQIVNDFQKGDIAEGYSVSREKKESFPLTVTSAQKNPTAFYLCASSTDRVAQPQHFGDGTRLSIL.